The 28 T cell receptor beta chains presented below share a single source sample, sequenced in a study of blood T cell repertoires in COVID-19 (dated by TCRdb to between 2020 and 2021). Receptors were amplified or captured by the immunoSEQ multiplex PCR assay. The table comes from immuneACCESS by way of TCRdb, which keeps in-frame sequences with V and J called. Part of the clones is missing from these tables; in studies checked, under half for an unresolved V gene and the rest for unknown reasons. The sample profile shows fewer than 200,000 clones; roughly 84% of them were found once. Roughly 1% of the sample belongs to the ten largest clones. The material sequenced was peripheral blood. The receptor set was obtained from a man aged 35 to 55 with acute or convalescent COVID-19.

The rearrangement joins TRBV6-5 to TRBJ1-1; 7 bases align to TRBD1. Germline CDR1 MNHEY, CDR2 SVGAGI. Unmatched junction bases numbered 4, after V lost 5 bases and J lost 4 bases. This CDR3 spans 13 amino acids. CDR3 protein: CASSRGQTTEAFF. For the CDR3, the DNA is TGTGCCAGCAGTAGGGGACAGACCACTGAAGCTTTCTTT.

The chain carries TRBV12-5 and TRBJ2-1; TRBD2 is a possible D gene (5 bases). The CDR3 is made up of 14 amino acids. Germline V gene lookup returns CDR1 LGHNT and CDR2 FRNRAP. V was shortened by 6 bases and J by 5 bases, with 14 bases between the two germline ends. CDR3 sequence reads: CASGLGSVNNEQFF. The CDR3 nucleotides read TGTGCTAGTGGCCTGGGGAGTGTCAACAATGAGCAGTTCTTC.

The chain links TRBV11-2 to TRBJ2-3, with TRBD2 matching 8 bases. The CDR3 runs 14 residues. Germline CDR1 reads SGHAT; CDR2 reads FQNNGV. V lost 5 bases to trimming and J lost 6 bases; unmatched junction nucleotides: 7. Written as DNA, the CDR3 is TGTGCCAGCAGCGAGAGCGGGGGTTACGATACGCAGTATTTT. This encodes CASSESGGYDTQYF.

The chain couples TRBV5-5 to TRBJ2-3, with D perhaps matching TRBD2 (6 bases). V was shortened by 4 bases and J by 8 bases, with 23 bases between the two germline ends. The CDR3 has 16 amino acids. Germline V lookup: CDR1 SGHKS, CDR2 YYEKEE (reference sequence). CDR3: CASSPIGGGGTVTQYF. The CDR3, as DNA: TGTGCCAGCAGCCCAATAGGTGGGGGAGGCACCGTTACGCAGTATTTT.

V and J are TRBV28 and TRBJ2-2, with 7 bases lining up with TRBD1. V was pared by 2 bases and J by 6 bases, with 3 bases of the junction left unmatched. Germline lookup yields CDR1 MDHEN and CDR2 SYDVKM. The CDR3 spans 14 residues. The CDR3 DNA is TGTGCCAGCAGTTTAGACAGGGTGGCCGGGGAGCTGTTTTTT. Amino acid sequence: CASSLDRVAGELFF.

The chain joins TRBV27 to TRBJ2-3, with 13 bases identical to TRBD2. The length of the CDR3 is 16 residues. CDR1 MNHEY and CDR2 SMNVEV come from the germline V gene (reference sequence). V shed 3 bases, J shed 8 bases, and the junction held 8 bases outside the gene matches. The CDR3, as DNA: TGTGCCAGCAGTTTTTTCACTAGCGGGGGGGTTTCTACGCAGTATTTT. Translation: CASSFFTSGGVSTQYF.

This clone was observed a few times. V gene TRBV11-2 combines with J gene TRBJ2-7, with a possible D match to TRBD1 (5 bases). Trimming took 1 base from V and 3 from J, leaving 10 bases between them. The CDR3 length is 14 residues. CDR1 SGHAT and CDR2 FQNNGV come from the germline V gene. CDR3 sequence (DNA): TGTGCCAGCAGCTTAGCAAGGGGTTTCTACGAGCAGTACTTC. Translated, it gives CASSLARGFYEQYF.

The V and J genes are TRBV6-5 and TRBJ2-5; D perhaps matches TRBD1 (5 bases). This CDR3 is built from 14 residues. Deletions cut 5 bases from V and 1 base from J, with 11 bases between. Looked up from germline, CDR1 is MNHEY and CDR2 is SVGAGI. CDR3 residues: CASSLPDIQETQYF. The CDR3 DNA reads TGTGCCAGCAGTCTTCCGGACATCCAAGAGACCCAGTACTTC.

In DNA, the CDR3 is TGTGCCAGCAGCTACCGGAGCGGGGCTACGCAGTATTTT. Translated, it gives CASSYRSGATQYF. V and J are TRBV3-1 (or the pseudogene TRBV3-2) and TRBJ2-3; 7 bases are a match to TRBD2. The CDR3 is 13 amino acids. CDR1 and CDR2 from the germline V gene are LGHDT and YNNKEL (reference sequence). The trim removed 5 bases at V and 8 bases at J, leaving 7 bases unmatched.

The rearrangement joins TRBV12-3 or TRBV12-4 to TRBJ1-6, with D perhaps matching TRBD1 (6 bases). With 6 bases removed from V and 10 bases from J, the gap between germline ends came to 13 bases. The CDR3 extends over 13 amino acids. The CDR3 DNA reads TGTGCCAGCAGACAAGGGGGAGAGTCACCCCTCCACTTT. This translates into CASRQGGESPLHF.

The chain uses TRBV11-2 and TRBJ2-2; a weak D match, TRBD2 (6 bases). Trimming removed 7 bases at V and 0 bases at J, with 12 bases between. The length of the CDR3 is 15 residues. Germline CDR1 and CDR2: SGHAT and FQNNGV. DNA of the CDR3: TGTGCCAGCACCTCGACTAGTTCGAACACCGGGGAGCTGTTTTTT. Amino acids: CASTSTSSNTGELFF.

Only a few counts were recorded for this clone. The CDR3 sequence is CASSFRGSEAFF. CDR3 sequence (DNA): TGTGCCAGCAGTTTTCGAGGATCTGAAGCTTTCTTT. The rearrangement joins TRBV27 to TRBJ1-1, with no clear D. The CDR3 is made up of 12 amino acids. Trimming took off 3 bases at V and 6 bases at J, with 8 bases between the two ends. CDR1 and CDR2 (germline): MNHEY, SMNVEV (reference sequence).

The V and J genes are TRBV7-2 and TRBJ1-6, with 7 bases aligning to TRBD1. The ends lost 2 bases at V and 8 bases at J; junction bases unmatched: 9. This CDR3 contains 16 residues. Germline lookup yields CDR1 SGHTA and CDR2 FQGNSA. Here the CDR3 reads CASSLYYRGSDSPLHF. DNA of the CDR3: TGTGCCAGCAGCTTATATTACAGGGGTTCGGATTCACCCCTCCACTTT.

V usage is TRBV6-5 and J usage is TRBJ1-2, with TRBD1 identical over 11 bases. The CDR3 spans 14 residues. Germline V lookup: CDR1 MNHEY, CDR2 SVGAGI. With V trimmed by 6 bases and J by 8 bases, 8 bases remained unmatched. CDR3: CASRRGGQGDGYTF. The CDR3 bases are TGTGCCAGCAGGAGGGGGGGACAGGGGGACGGCTACACCTTC.

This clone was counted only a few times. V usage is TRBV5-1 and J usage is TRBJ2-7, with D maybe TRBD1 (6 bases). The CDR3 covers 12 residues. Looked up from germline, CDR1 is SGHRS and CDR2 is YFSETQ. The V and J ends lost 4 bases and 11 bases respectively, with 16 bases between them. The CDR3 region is CASSIERGTEYF. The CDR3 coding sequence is TGCGCCAGCAGCATCGAAAGGGGGACGGAGTACTTC.

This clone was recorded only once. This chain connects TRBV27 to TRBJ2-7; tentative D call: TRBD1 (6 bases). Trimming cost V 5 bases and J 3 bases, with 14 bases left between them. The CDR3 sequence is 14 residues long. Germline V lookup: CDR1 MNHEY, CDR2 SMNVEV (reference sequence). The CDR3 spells CASSATGPIYEQYF. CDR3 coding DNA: TGTGCCAGCAGTGCCACAGGGCCTATCTACGAGCAGTACTTC.

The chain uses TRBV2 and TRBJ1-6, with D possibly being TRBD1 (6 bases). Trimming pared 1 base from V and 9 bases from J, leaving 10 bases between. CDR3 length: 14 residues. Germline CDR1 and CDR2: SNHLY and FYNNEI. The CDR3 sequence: CASSEGTVGSPLHF. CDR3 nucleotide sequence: TGTGCCAGCAGTGAAGGGACAGTAGGTTCACCCCTCCACTTT. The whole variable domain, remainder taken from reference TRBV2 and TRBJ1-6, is EPEVTQTPSHQVTQMGQEVILRCVPISNHLYFYWYRQILGQKVEFLVSFYNNEISEKSEIFDDQFSVERPDGSNFTLKIRSTKLEDSAMYFCASSEGTVGSPLHFGNGTRLTVT.

CDR3: CASSLVTGGPRETQYF. The CDR3 coding sequence is TGTGCCAGCAGCTTAGTGACGGGGGGGCCCCGAGAGACCCAGTACTTC. This chain uses TRBV7-2 with TRBJ2-5; TRBD2 agrees at 8 bases. V shed 1 base, J shed 4 bases, and the junction held 8 bases outside the gene matches. The CDR3 loop spans 16 amino acids. Germline V gene data show CDR1 as SGHTA and CDR2 as FQGNSA.

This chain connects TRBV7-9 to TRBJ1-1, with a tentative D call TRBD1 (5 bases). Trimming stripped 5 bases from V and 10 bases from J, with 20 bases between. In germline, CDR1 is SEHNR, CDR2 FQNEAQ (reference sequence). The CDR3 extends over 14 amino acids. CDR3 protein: CASSQWQGLNGAFF. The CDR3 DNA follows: TGTGCCAGCAGCCAATGGCAGGGATTAAACGGAGCTTTCTTT.

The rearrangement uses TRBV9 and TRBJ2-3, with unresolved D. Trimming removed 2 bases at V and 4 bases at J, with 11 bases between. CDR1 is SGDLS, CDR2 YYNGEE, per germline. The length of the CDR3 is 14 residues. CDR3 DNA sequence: TGTGCCAGCAGCGTCGACTTGGTCCCAGATACGCAGTATTTT. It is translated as CASSVDLVPDTQYF.

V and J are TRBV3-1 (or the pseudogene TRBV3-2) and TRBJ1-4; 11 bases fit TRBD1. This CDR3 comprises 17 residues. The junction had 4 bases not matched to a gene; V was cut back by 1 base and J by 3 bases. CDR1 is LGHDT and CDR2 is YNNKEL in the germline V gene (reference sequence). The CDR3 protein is CASSQGDRGKSNEKLFF. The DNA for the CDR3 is TGTGCCAGCAGCCAAGGGGACAGGGGGAAATCTAATGAAAAACTGTTTTTT.

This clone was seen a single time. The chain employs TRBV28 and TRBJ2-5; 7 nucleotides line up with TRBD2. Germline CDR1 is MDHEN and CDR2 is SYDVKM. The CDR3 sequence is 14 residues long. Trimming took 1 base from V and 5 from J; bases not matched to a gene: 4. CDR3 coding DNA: TGTGCCAGCAGTTTATCGGGGGGAGGTGAGACCCAGTACTTC. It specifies CASSLSGGGETQYF.

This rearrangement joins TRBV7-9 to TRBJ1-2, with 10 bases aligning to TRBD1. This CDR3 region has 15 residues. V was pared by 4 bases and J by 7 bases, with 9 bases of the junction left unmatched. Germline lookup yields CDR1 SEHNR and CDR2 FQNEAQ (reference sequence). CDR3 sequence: CASSSMGQGKGGYTF. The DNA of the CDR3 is TGTGCCAGCAGCTCCATGGGACAGGGGAAGGGTGGCTACACCTTC.

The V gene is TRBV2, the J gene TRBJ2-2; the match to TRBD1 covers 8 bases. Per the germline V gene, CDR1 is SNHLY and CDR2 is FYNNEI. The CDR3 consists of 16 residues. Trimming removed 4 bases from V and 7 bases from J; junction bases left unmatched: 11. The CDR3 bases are TGTGCCAGCAGTGCCCAATACAGGGGGGCGATCGGGGAGCTGTTTTTT. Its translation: CASSAQYRGAIGELFF.

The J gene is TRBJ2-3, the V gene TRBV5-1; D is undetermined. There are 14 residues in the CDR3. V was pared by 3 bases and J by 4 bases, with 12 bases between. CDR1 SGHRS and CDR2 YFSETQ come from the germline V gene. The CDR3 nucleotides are TGCGCCAGCAGCTCCGTAGAACGGTCAGATACGCAGTATTTT. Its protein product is CASSSVERSDTQYF.

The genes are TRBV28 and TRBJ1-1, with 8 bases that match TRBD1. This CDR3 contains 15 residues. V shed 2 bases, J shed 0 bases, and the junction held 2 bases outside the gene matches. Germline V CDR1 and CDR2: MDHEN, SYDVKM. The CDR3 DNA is TGTGCCAGCAGTTTAGGGACAGGTTTGAACACTGAAGCTTTCTTT. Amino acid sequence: CASSLGTGLNTEAFF.

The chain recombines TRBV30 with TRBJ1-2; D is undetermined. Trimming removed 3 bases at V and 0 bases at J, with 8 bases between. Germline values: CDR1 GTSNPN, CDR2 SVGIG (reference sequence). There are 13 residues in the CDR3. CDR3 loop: CAWSKTSNYGYTF. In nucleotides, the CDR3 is TGTGCCTGGAGCAAAACATCTAACTATGGCTACACCTTC.

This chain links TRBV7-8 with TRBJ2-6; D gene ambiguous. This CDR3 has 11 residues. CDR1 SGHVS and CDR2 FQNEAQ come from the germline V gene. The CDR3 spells CASSGANVLTF. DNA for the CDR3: TGTGCTAGCTCAGGGGCCAACGTCCTGACTTTC.